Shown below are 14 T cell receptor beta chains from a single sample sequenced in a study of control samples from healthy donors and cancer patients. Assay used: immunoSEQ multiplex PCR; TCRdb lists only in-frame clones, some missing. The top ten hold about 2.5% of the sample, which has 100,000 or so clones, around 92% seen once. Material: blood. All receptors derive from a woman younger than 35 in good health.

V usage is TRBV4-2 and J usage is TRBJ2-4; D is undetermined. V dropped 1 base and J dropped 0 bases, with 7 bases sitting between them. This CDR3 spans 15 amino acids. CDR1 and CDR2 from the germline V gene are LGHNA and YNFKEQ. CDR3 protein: CASSQGSVAKNIQYF. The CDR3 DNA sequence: TGTGCCAGCAGCCAAGGCTCGGTAGCCAAAAACATTCAGTACTTC.

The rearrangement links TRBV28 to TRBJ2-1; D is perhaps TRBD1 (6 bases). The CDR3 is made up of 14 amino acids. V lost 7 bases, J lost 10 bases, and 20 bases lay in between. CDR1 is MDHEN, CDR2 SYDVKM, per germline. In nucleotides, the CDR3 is TGTGCCAGCAACTCCCCGTCGAGGGGGTTCGAGCAGTTCTTC. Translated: CASNSPSRGFEQFF.

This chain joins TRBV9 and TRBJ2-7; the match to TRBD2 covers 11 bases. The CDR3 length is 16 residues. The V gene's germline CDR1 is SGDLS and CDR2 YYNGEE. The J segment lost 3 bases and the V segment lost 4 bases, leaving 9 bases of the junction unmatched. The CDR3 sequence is CASSPTGLAGGYEQYF. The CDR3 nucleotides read TGTGCCAGCAGCCCCACCGGGCTAGCGGGGGGCTACGAGCAGTACTTC.

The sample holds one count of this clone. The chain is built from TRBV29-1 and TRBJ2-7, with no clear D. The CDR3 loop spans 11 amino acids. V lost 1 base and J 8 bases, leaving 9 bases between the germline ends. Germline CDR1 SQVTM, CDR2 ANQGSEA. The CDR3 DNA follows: TGCAGCGTTGAAGTCGGGTCGCAGCAGTACTTC. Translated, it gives CSVEVGSQQYF.

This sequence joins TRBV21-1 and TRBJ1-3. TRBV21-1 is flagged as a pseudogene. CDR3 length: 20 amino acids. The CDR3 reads CASSKHRSRYSGNPGNTIYF. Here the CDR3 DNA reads TGTGCCAGCAGCAAACATCGTAGCAGGTACTCGGGAAACCCCGGAAACACCATATATTTT.

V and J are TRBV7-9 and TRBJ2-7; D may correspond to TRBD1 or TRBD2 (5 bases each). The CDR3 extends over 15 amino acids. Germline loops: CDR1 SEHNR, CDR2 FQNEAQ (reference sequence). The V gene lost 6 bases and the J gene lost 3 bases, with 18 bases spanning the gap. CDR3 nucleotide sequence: TGTGCCAGCAGTTCCGCCGGAGGACAAATCTACGAGCAGTACTTC. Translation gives CASSSAGGQIYEQYF. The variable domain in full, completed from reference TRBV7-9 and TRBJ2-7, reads DTGVSQNPRHKITKRGQNVTFRCDPISEHNRLYWYRQTLGQGPEFLTYFQNEAQLEKSRLLSDRFSAERPKGSFSTLEIQRTEQGDSAMYLCASSSAGGQIYEQYFGPGTRLTVT.

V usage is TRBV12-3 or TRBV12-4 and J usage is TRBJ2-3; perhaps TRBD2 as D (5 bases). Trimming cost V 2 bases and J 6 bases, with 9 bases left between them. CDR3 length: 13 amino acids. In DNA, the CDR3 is TGTGCCAGCAGTTTACGTCAGCGGGATACGCAGTATTTT. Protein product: CASSLRQRDTQYF.

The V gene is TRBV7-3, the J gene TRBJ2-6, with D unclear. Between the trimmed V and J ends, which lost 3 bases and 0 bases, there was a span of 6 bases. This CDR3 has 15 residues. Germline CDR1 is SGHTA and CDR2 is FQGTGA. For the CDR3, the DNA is TGTGCCAGCAGCTTGATAAGCTCTGGGGCCAACGTCCTGACTTTC. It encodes CASSLISSGANVLTF.

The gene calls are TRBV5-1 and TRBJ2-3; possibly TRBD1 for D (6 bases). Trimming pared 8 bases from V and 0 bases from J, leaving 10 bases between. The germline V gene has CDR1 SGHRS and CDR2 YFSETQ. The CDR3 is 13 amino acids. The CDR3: CARGRGSTDTQYF. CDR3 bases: TGCGCCAGGGGCAGGGGCAGCACAGATACGCAGTATTTT.

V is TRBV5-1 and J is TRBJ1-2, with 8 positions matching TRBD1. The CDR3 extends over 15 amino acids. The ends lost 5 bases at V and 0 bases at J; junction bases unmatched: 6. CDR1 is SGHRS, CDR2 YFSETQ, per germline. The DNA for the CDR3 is TGCGCCAGCAGTCGAACAGGGGGAGCTAACTATGGCTACACCTTC. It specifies CASSRTGGANYGYTF.

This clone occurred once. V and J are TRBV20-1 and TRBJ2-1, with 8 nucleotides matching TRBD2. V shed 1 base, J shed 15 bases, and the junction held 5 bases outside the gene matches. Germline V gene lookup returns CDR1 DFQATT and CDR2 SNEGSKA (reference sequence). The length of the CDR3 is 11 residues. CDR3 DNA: TGCAGTGCTAGAGCTAGCGGGCGGCGGTTCTTC. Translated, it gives CSARASGRRFF.

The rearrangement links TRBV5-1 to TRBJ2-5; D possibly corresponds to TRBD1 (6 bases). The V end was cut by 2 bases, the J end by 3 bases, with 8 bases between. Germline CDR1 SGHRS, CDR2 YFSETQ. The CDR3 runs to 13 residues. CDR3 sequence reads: CASSLQGKETQYF. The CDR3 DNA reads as TGCGCCAGCAGCTTACAGGGAAAAGAGACCCAGTACTTC. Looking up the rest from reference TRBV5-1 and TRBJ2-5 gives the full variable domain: KAGVTQTPRYLIKTRGQQVTLSCSPISGHRSVSWYQQTPGQGLQFLFEYFSETQRNKGNFPGRFSGRQFSNSRSEMNVSTLELGDSALYLCASSLQGKETQYFGPGTRLLVL.

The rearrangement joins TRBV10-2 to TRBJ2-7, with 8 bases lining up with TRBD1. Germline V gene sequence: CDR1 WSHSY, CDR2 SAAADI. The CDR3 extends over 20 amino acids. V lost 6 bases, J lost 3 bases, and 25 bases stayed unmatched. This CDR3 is CASRKSDRERNPQQHYEQYF. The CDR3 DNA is TGCGCCAGCAGAAAGTCGGACAGGGAAAGAAATCCACAACAGCACTACGAGCAGTACTTC.

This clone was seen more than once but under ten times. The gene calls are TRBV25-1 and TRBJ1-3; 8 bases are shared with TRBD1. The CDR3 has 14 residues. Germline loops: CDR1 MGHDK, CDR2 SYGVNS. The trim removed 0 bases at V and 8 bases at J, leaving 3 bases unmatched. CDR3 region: CASSEYAQGDTIYF. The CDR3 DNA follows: TGTGCCAGCAGTGAATATGCACAGGGGGACACCATATATTTT.